This T cell receptor (beta chain) was sequenced for a study of T cell repertoires in cytomegalovirus infection. Study context: Carrying CMV and the relevant HLA type showed in public TCR beta signatures.

This clonotype has just a few counts. Its antigen is not known. V was trimmed by 5 bases and J by 8 bases, leaving 11 bases between them. The CDR3 contains 12 residues. Study-level points and caveats: CMV carriers with the relevant HLA were identified by cumulative public TCR beta family frequency.

TCRdb re-called the reads through MiXCR, storing one row per CDR3 protein. The sample records roughly 310,000 distinct CDR3 sequences, 15% to 20% being singletons. Sequencing input: PBMCs. The TCR originated in a human donor in good health (CMV status not recorded). Some clones in this sample may be carry-over from other donors' samples. The chain uses TRBV12-3 or TRBV12-4 and TRBJ2-3; D is possibly TRBD2 (5 bases). The CDR3 DNA sequence: TGTGCCAGCAGTCAGAGTGGGAGTACGCAGTATTTT. This encodes CASSQSGSTQYF.